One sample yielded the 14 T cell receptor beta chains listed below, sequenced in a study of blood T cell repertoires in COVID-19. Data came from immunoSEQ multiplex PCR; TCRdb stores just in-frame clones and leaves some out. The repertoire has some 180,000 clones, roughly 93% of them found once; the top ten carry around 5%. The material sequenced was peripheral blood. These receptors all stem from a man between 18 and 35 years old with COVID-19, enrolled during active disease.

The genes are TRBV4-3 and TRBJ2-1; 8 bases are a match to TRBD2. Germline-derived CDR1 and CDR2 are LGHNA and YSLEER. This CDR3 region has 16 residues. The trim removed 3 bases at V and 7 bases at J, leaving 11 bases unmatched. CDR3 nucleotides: TGCGCCAGCAGCCACCAAGGAGAGCGGGAGAGGAATGAGCAGTTCTTC. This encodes CASSHQGERERNEQFF.

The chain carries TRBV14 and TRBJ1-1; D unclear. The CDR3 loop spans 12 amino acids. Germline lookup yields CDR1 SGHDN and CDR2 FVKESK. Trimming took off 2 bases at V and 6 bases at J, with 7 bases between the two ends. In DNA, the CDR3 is TGTGCCAGCAGCCAAATCAGATCTGAAGCTTTCTTT. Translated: CASSQIRSEAFF.

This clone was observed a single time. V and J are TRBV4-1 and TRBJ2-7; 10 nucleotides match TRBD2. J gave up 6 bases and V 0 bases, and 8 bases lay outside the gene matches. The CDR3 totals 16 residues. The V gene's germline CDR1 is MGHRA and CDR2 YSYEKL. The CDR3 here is CASSQDTAGGPFEQYF. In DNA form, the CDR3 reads TGCGCCAGCAGCCAAGATACAGCGGGAGGGCCGTTCGAGCAGTACTTC.

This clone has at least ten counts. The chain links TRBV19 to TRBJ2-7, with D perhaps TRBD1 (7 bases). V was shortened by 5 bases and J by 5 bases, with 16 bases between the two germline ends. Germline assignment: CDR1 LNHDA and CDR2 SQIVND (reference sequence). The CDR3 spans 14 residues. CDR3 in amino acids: CASSSEGDSNEQYF. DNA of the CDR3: TGTGCCAGTAGTTCGGAGGGGGACAGTAACGAGCAGTACTTC.

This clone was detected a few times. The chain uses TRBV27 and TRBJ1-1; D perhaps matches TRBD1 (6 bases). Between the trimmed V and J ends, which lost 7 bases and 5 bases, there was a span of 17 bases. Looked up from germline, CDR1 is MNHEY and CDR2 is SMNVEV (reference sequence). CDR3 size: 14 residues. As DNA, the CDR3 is TGTGCCAGCAACCCGAGGGGGGGGCGGACTGAAGCTTTCTTT. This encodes CASNPRGGRTEAFF.

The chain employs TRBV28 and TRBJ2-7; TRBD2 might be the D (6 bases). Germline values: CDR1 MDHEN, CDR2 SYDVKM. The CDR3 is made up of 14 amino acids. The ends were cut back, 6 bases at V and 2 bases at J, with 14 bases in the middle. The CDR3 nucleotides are TGTGCCAGCAGCGTCGTCGGGAGAACCTACGAGCAGTACTTC. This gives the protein CASSVVGRTYEQYF.

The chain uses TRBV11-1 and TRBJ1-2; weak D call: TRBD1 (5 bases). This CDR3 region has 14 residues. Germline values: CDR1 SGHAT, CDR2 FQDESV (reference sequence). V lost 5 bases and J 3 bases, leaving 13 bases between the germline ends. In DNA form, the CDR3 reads TGTGCCAGCAGCGCCAGGGATTCGGACTATGGCTACACCTTC. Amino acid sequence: CASSARDSDYGYTF.

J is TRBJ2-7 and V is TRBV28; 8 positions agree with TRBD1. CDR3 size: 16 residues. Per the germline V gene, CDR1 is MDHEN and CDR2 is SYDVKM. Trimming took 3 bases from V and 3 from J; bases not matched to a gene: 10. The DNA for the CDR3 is TGTGCCAGCAGTTTGGCCACAGGGGGATCGTTCTACGAGCAGTACTTC. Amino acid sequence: CASSLATGGSFYEQYF. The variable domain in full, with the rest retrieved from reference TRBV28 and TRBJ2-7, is DVKVTQSSRYLVKRTGEKVFLECVQDMDHENMFWYRQDPGLGLRLIYFSYDVKMKEKGDIPEGYSVSREKKERFSLILESASTNQTSMYLCASSLATGGSFYEQYFGPGTRLTVT.

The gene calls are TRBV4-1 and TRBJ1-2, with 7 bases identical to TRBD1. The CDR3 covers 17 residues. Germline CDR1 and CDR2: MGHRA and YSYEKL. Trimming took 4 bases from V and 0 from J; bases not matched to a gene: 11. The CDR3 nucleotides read TGCGCCAGCAGCCTTTTAACAGGGGCCGCACCTAACTATGGCTACACCTTC. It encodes CASSLLTGAAPNYGYTF.

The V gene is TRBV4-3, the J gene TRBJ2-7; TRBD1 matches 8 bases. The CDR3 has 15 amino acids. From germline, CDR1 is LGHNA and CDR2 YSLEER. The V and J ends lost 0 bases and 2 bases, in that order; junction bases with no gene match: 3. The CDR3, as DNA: TGCGCCAGCAGCCAAGATTCCAGGGGGCCCTACGAGCAGTACTTC. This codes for CASSQDSRGPYEQYF.

The CDR3 spells CASSRHGPQHF. Here the CDR3 DNA reads TGTGCCAGCAGCCGTCATGGCCCCCAGCATTTT. This chain joins TRBV11-1 and TRBJ1-5, with D uncertain. The V end lost 5 bases, the J end lost 10 bases, and 9 bases lay between the germline ends. Germline-derived CDR1 and CDR2 are SGHAT and FQDESV (reference sequence). This CDR3 comprises 11 residues. Using reference TRBV11-1 and TRBJ1-5 for the parts outside the CDR3, the full variable domain is EAEVAQSPRYKITEKSQAVAFWCDPISGHATLYWYRQILGQGPELLVQFQDESVVDDSQLPKDRFSAERLKGVDSTLKIQPAELGDSAMYLCASSRHGPQHFGDGTRLSIL.

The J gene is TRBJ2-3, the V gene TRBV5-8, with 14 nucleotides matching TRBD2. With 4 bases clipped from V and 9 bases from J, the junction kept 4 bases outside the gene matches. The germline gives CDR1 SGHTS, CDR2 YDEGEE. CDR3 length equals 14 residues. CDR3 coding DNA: TGTGCCAGCAGCCGACTAGCGGGAGGGCCCACGCAGTATTTT. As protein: CASSRLAGGPTQYF.

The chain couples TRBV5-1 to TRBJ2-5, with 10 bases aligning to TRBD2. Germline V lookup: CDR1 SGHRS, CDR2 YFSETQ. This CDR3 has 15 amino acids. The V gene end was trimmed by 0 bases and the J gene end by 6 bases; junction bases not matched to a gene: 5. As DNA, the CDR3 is TGCGCCAGCAGCTTGGAGTCTAGCGGGAGAAAGACCCAGTACTTC. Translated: CASSLESSGRKTQYF.

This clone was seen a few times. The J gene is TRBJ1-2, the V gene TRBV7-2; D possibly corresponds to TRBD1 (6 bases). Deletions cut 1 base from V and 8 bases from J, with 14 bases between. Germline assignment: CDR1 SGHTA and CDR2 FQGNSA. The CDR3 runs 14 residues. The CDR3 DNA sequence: TGTGCCAGCAGCTTAGACAGGGTGTCTGGAGGCTACACCTTC. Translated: CASSLDRVSGGYTF.